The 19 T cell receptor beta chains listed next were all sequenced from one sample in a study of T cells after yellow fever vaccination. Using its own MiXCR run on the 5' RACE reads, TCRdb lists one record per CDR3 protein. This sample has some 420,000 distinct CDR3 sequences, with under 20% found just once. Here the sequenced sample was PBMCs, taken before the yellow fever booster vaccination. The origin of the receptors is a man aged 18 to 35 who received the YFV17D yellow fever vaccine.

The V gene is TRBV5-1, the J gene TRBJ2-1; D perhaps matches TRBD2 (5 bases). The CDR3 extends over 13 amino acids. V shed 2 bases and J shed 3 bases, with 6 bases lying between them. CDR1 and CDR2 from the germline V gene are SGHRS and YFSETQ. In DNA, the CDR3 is TGCGCCAGCAGCTTTCGGGGCTACAATGAGCAGTTCTTC. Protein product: CASSFRGYNEQFF.

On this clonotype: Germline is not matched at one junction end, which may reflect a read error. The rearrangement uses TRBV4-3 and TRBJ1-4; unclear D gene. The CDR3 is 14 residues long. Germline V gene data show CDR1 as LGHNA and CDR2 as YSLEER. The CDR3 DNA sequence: TGCGCCAGCAGCCAAGATGTGGCCTCCGAAAGACTGTTTTTT. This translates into CASSQDVASERLFF.

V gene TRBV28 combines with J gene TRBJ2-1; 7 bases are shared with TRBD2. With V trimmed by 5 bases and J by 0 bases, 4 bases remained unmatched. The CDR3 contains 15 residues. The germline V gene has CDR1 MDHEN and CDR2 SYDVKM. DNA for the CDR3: TGTGCCAGCAGTCACGAGCGGGGCTCCTACAATGAGCAGTTCTTC. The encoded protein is CASSHERGSYNEQFF.

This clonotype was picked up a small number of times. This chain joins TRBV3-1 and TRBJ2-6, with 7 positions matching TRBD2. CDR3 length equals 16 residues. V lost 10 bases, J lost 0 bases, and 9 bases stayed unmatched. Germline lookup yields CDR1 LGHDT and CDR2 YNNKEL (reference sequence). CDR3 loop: CATEQGGSSGANVLTF. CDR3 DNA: TGTGCCACCGAACAAGGCGGGAGCTCTGGGGCCAACGTCCTGACTTTC.

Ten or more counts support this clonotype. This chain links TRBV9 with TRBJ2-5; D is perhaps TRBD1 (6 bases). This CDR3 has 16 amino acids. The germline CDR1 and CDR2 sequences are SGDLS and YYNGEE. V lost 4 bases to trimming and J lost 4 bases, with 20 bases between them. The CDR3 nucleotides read TGTGCCAGCAGCCCAACCGCAGGGGTTCAAGGAGAGACCCAGTACTTC. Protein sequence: CASSPTAGVQGETQYF.

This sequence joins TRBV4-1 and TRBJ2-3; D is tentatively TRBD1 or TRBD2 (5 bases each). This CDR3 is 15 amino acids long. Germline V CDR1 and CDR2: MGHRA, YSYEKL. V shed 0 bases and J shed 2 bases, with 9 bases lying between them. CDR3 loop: CASSQDPGATDTQYF. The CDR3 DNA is TGCGCCAGCAGCCAAGATCCCGGGGCCACAGATACGCAGTATTTT.

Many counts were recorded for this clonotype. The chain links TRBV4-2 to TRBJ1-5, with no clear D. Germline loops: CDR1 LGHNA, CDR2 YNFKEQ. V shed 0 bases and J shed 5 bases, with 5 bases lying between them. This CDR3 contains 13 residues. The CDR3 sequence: CASSQDGDQPQHF. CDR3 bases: TGTGCCAGCAGCCAAGATGGAGATCAGCCCCAGCATTTT.

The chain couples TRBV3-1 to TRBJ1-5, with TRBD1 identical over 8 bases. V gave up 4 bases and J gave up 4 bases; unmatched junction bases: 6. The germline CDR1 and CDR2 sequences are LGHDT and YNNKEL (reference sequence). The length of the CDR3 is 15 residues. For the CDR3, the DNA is TGTGCCAGCAGCCTACAGGGGGGCCCGAATCAGCCCCAGCATTTT. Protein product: CASSLQGGPNQPQHF.

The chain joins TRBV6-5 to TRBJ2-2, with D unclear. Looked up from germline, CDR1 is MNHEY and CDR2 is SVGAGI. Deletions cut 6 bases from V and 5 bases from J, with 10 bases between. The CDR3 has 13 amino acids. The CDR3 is CASRALRTGELFF. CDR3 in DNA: TGTGCCAGCAGGGCCCTAAGGACCGGGGAGCTGTTTTTT.

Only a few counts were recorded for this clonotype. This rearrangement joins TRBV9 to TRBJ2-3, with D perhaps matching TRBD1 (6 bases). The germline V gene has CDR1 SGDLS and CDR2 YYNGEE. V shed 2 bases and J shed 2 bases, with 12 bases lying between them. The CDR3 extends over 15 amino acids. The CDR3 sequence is CASSVEGENTDTQYF. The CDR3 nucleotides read TGTGCCAGCAGCGTCGAGGGGGAGAACACAGATACGCAGTATTTT.

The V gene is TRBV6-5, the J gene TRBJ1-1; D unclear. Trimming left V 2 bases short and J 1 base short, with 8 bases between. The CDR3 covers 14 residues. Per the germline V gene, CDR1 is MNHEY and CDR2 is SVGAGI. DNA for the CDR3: TGTGCCAGCAGTTACAATAACCCGAACACTGAAGCTTTCTTT. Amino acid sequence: CASSYNNPNTEAFF.

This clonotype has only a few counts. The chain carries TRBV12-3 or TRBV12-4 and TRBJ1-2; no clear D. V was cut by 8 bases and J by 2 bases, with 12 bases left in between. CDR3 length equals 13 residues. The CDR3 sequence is CASGLERNYGYTF. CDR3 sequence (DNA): TGTGCCAGCGGGTTGGAGCGGAACTATGGCTACACCTTC.

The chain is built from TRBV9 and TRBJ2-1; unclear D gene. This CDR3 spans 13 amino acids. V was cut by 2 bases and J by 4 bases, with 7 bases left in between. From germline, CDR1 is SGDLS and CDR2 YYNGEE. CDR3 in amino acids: CASSVNGYNEQFF. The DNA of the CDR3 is TGTGCCAGCAGCGTTAATGGGTACAATGAGCAGTTCTTC.

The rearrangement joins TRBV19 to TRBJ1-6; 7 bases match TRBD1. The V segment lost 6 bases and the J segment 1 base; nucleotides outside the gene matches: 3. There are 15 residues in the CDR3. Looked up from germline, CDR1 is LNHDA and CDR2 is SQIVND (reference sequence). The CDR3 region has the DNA TGTGCCAGTAGGGCGGACAGGTCCTATAATTCACCCCTCCACTTT. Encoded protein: CASRADRSYNSPLHF. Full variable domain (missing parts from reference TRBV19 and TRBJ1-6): DGGITQSPKYLFRKEGQNVTLSCEQNLNHDAMYWYRQDPGQGLRLIYYSQIVNDFQKGDIAEGYSVSREKKESFPLTVTSAQKNPTAFYLCASRADRSYNSPLHFGNGTRLTVT.

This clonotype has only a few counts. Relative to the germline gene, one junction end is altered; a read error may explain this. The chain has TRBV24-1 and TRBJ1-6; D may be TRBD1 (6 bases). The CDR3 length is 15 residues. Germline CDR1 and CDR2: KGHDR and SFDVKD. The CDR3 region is CSTSDPWGTCSPLHF. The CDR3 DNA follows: TGTTCCACCAGTGACCCGTGGGGGACATGCTCACCCCTCCACTTT.

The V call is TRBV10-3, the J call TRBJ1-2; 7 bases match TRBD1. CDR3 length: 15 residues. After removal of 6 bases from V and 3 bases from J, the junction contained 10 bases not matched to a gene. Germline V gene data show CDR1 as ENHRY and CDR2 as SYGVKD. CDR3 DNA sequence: TGTGCCATCAGCAGCCGTACAGGGGAGGACTATGGCTACACCTTC. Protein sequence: CAISSRTGEDYGYTF.

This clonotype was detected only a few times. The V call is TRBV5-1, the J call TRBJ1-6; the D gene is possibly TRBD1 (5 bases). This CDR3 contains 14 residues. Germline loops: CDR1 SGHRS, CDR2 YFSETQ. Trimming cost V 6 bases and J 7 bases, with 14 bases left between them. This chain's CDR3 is CASNSGTPNSPLHF. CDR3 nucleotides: TGCGCCAGCAACTCCGGGACGCCGAATTCACCCCTCCACTTT.

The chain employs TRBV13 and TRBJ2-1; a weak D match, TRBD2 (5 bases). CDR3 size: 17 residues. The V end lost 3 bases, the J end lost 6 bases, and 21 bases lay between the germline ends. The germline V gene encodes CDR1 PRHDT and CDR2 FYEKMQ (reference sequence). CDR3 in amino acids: CASSFPFSGELSNEQFF. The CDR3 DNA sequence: TGTGCCAGCAGCTTTCCGTTCAGCGGTGAGTTAAGCAATGAGCAGTTCTTC.

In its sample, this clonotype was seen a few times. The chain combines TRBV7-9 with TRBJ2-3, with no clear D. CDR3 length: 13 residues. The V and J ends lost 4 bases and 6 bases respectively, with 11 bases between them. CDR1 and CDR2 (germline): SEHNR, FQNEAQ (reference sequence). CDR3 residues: CASSSKDGDTQYF. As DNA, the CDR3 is TGTGCCAGCAGCTCCAAGGACGGCGATACGCAGTATTTT.